These 29 T cell receptor beta chains were all obtained from the same sample, sequenced in a study of blood T cell repertoires in COVID-19. Assay used: immunoSEQ multiplex PCR; TCRdb lists only in-frame clones, some missing. The sample carries 300,000 to 450,000 clones, around 87% recorded once. The sequenced sample was peripheral blood. The receptors were sampled from a woman aged 55-70 years with COVID-19, enrolled during active disease.

The chain carries TRBV24-1 and TRBJ2-5; a weak D match, TRBD2 (6 bases). This CDR3 is built from 14 residues. Germline lookup yields CDR1 KGHDR and CDR2 SFDVKD. Trimming stripped 4 bases from V and 7 bases from J, with 15 bases between. In nucleotides, the CDR3 is TGTGCCACCAGTGACCGGGACTCTGATGGGACCCAGTACTTC. This translates into CATSDRDSDGTQYF.

The CDR3: CASSLFRETQYF. CDR3 nucleotides: TGTGCCAGCTCACTTTTTCGAGAGACCCAGTACTTC. The chain uses TRBV18 and TRBJ2-5; D unresolved. CDR1 and CDR2 (germline): KGHSH, LQKENI. Trimming removed 4 bases at V and 4 bases at J, with 7 bases between. The CDR3 contains 12 residues.

The chain recombines TRBV2 with TRBJ1-6; TRBD1 agrees at 8 bases. CDR1 SNHLY and CDR2 FYNNEI come from the germline V gene. Losses at the gene ends were 4 bases for V and 7 bases for J; bases not matched to a gene: 3. This CDR3 has 14 residues. Written as DNA, the CDR3 is TGTGCCAGCAGTGGGACAGGGAGGAATTCACCCCTCCACTTT. The encoded protein is CASSGTGRNSPLHF.

The rearrangement uses TRBV11-2 and TRBJ1-6; D is unresolved. V lost 5 bases, J lost 1 base, and 18 bases lay in between. Germline V gene data show CDR1 as SGHAT and CDR2 as FQNNGV. The CDR3 is made up of 18 amino acids. In nucleotides, the CDR3 is TGTGCCAGCAGCCCCGCGGGGATCCCCTTTTCCTATAATTCACCCCTCCACTTT. It codes for CASSPAGIPFSYNSPLHF.

The chain joins TRBV14 to TRBJ1-2; D ambiguous. Germline CDR1 reads SGHDN; CDR2 reads FVKESK. CDR3 size: 14 residues. Trimming stripped 1 base from V and 6 bases from J, with 12 bases between. The CDR3 DNA follows: TGTGCCAGCAGCCAAGGTTTCAACCCTAATGGCTACACCTTC. Encoded protein: CASSQGFNPNGYTF.

The rearrangement links TRBV4-1 to TRBJ1-2; D perhaps matches TRBD1 (6 bases). The CDR3 totals 17 residues. The germline gives CDR1 MGHRA, CDR2 YSYEKL. V was pared by 4 bases and J by 4 bases, with 22 bases between. The DNA of the CDR3 is TGCGCCAGCAGCCGAGACGACGACCTCAAAGGGGGCTATGGCTACACCTTC. Protein sequence: CASSRDDDLKGGYGYTF.

This chain connects TRBV9 to TRBJ1-2, with D perhaps matching TRBD1 (5 bases). Trimming cost V 4 bases and J 4 bases, with 17 bases left between them. CDR3 length: 15 amino acids. Germline assignment: CDR1 SGDLS and CDR2 YYNGEE. CDR3 residues: CASSYLVGGAYGYTF. The CDR3 DNA is TGTGCCAGCAGCTATCTCGTCGGAGGGGCCTATGGCTACACCTTC.

The chain combines TRBV19 with TRBJ1-4; TRBD1 matches at 10 bases. V was clipped by 0 bases and J by 6 bases; unmatched bases: 7. CDR1 and CDR2 (germline): LNHDA, SQIVND (reference sequence). The CDR3 has 17 residues. The CDR3 loop reads CASSIEQPGTGDEKLFF. The DNA of the CDR3 is TGTGCCAGTAGTATAGAGCAACCCGGGACAGGGGATGAAAAACTGTTTTTT. Full variable domain (rest looked up from reference TRBV19 and TRBJ1-4): DGGITQSPKYLFRKEGQNVTLSCEQNLNHDAMYWYRQDPGQGLRLIYYSQIVNDFQKGDIAEGYSVSREKKESFPLTVTSAQKNPTAFYLCASSIEQPGTGDEKLFFGSGTQLSVL.

The chain employs TRBV24-1 and TRBJ2-3; 9 nucleotides align to TRBD1. Germline CDR1 KGHDR, CDR2 SFDVKD. V lost 5 bases to trimming and J lost 6 bases; unmatched junction nucleotides: 11. The length of the CDR3 is 16 residues. CDR3 bases: TGTGCCACCAGTGGAACTCCGGGACAGGGAGGGGATACGCAGTATTTT. This gives the protein CATSGTPGQGGDTQYF.

The rearrangement links TRBV19 to TRBJ1-4; TRBD1 is a possible D gene (5 bases). The V gene lost 4 bases and the J gene lost 2 bases, with 8 bases spanning the gap. Germline CDR1 reads LNHDA; CDR2 reads SQIVND (reference sequence). This CDR3 is 14 amino acids long. CDR3: CASSTSGTNEKLFF. As DNA, the CDR3 is TGTGCCAGTAGTACGTCAGGGACTAATGAAAAACTGTTTTTT.

This clone was detected a few times. V is TRBV28 and J is TRBJ1-2; TRBD1 matches at 7 bases. This CDR3 is built from 13 residues. The trim removed 5 bases at V and 4 bases at J, leaving 4 bases unmatched. Germline CDR1 and CDR2: MDHEN and SYDVKM. CDR3 loop: CASSTRDSYGYTF. The DNA for the CDR3 is TGTGCCAGCAGTACTAGGGACAGCTATGGCTACACCTTC.

The rearrangement uses TRBV4-1 and TRBJ2-5; 7 nucleotides align to TRBD1. Looked up from germline, CDR1 is MGHRA and CDR2 is YSYEKL. The J segment lost 5 bases and the V segment lost 5 bases, leaving 11 bases of the junction unmatched. The CDR3 spans 15 residues. In DNA form, the CDR3 reads TGCGCCAGCAGCTCCCGACAGGGAAGGGAGGAGACCCAGTACTTC. Protein product: CASSSRQGREETQYF.

V is TRBV5-4 and J is TRBJ2-2; possible D gene TRBD2, 6 bases. Germline V gives CDR1 SGHNT, CDR2 YYREEE (reference sequence). The ends were cut back, 3 bases at V and 7 bases at J, with 10 bases in the middle. This CDR3 has 13 amino acids. The CDR3 DNA sequence: TGTGCCAGCAGCTCGGCGGGGATCGGGGAGCTGTTTTTT. This translates into CASSSAGIGELFF.

The rearrangement joins TRBV9 to TRBJ2-2, with D uncertain. The ends were cut back, 4 bases at V and 7 bases at J, with 17 bases in the middle. The CDR3 contains 15 residues. Germline loops: CDR1 SGDLS, CDR2 YYNGEE. The CDR3 here is CASSRDSFSRGELFF. CDR3 bases: TGTGCCAGCAGCCGCGACTCCTTTAGTCGCGGGGAGCTGTTTTTT.

The rearrangement joins TRBV9 to TRBJ2-7, with D perhaps matching TRBD2 (5 bases). Germline V lookup: CDR1 SGDLS, CDR2 YYNGEE. V was cut by 4 bases and J by 3 bases, with 14 bases left in between. The CDR3 has 14 residues. Written as DNA, the CDR3 is TGTGCCAGCAGCATTTTGCGGGCAGACTACGAGCAGTACTTC. Residues: CASSILRADYEQYF. The complete variable domain, with remaining parts taken from reference TRBV9 and TRBJ2-7, reads DSGVTQTPKHLITATGQRVTLRCSPRSGDLSVYWYQQSLDQGLQFLIQYYNGEERAKGNILERFSAQQFPDLHSELNLSSLELGDSALYFCASSILRADYEQYFGPGTRLTVT.

The chain uses TRBV6-1 and TRBJ1-2, with unresolved D. Trimming removed 0 bases at V and 4 bases at J, with 9 bases between. This CDR3 spans 14 amino acids. From germline, CDR1 is MNHNS and CDR2 SASEGT. CDR3 sequence reads: CASSEANSPYGYTF. In DNA form, the CDR3 reads TGTGCCAGCAGTGAAGCTAACAGTCCCTATGGCTACACCTTC.

This clone has a handful of counts. The genes are TRBV13 and TRBJ1-5; 10 bases are a match to TRBD1. The ends lost 5 bases at V and 4 bases at J; junction bases unmatched: 8. The CDR3 is made up of 16 amino acids. Germline CDR1 reads PRHDT; CDR2 reads FYEKMQ (reference sequence). The CDR3 sequence is CASSIRQGALNQPQHF. The CDR3 DNA is TGTGCCAGCAGCATCCGACAGGGGGCGTTAAATCAGCCCCAGCATTTT.

The genes are TRBV5-1 and TRBJ2-1; 11 nucleotides align to TRBD2. Germline V gene data show CDR1 as SGHRS and CDR2 as YFSETQ. The CDR3 spans 16 residues. V lost 4 bases and J lost 7; bases outside the gene matches: 10. The CDR3 sequence is CASSPSSGGLKNEQFF. CDR3 nucleotide sequence: TGCGCCAGCAGCCCCTCTAGCGGGGGGCTAAAGAATGAGCAGTTCTTC.

The V gene is TRBV6-5, the J gene TRBJ2-1, with TRBD2 as a possible D gene (6 bases). The CDR3 is 13 residues long. CDR1 MNHEY and CDR2 SVGAGI come from the germline V gene. V gave up 6 bases and J gave up 13 bases, with 19 bases separating them. The CDR3 DNA reads as TGTGCCAGCAGCAAAATTGCGGGGTCCCCCCAGTTCTTC. Protein: CASSKIAGSPQFF.

The chain couples TRBV10-2 to TRBJ2-7, with D possibly being TRBD2 (5 bases). Germline V lookup: CDR1 WSHSY, CDR2 SAAADI. The CDR3 consists of 16 residues. Trimming left V 2 bases short and J 3 bases short, with 17 bases between. CDR3 in amino acids: CASSEPRAGAFYEQYF. The DNA for the CDR3 is TGCGCCAGCAGTGAGCCGAGGGCGGGCGCTTTCTACGAGCAGTACTTC.

The chain couples TRBV5-1 to TRBJ2-1; tentative D call: TRBD2 (6 bases). Per germline, CDR1 SGHRS and CDR2 YFSETQ. The CDR3 length is 16 residues. Trimming stripped 0 bases from V and 8 bases from J, with 18 bases between. The CDR3 region is CASSLVAGKVNYEQFF. The CDR3 DNA reads TGCGCCAGCAGCTTGGTTGCGGGAAAGGTAAACTATGAGCAGTTCTTC.

The chain couples TRBV12-3 or TRBV12-4 to TRBJ1-2; D not certain. V was pared by 1 base and J by 5 bases, with 8 bases between. There are 13 residues in the CDR3. In DNA form, the CDR3 reads TGTGCCAGCAGTTTAGGGCCGCAGTATGGCTACACCTTC. This encodes CASSLGPQYGYTF.

The rearrangement joins TRBV27 to TRBJ1-1; 11 bases match TRBD1. The germline V gene has CDR1 MNHEY and CDR2 SMNVEV (reference sequence). This CDR3 contains 13 residues. With 5 bases clipped from V and 11 bases from J, the junction kept 7 bases outside the gene matches. Here the CDR3 DNA reads TGTGCCAGCAGTACGGGACAGGGGGTCGGCGCTTTCTTT. The encoded protein is CASSTGQGVGAFF.

This clone has only one observation. V gene TRBV3-1 (or the pseudogene TRBV3-2) combines with J gene TRBJ2-1, with 7 nucleotides matching TRBD2. Per the germline V gene, CDR1 is LGHDT and CDR2 is YNNKEL (reference sequence). CDR3 length: 16 residues. With 0 bases clipped from V and 4 bases from J, the junction kept 6 bases outside the gene matches. CDR3 nucleotide sequence: TGTGCCAGCAGCCAAGATACAAGCGGGGCTTACAATGAGCAGTTCTTC. Its translation: CASSQDTSGAYNEQFF.

This clone was observed once. The chain carries TRBV14 and TRBJ1-3; 7 nucleotides line up with TRBD1. Looked up from germline, CDR1 is SGHDN and CDR2 is FVKESK. The V gene end was trimmed by 4 bases and the J gene end by 2 bases; junction bases not matched to a gene: 11. This CDR3 has 17 residues. The CDR3 sequence: CASSRRQGQGTGNTIYF. The CDR3 region has the DNA TGTGCCAGCAGCCGCCGACAGGGTCAAGGAACTGGAAACACCATATATTTT.

The rearrangement uses TRBV29-1 and TRBJ2-3; TRBD1 matches at 9 bases. The germline CDR1 and CDR2 sequences are SQVTM and ANQGSEA. V was clipped by 4 bases and J by 3 bases; unmatched bases: 8. This CDR3 has 15 amino acids. CDR3 sequence reads: CSVGIGTGRTDTQYF. The DNA of the CDR3 is TGCAGCGTTGGGATTGGGACAGGGAGGACAGATACGCAGTATTTT.

The V call is TRBV20-1, the J call TRBJ1-2; D is uncertain. Trimming removed 3 bases from V and 8 bases from J, with 19 bases in between. Germline CDR1 reads DFQATT; CDR2 reads SNEGSKA (reference sequence). The CDR3 length is 14 residues. The CDR3 DNA follows: TGCAGTGCTAGTTTCGCGGGGAGGGCGAAAGGCTACACCTTC. Its protein is CSASFAGRAKGYTF.

This clone appeared a few times. The J gene is TRBJ2-2, the V gene TRBV3-1 (or the pseudogene TRBV3-2), with a tentative D call TRBD1 (5 bases). CDR1 is LGHDT and CDR2 is YNNKEL in the germline V gene (reference sequence). V was clipped by 0 bases and J by 0 bases, with 8 bases between them. There are 16 residues in the CDR3. This chain's CDR3 is CASSQERGTNTGELFF. CDR3 nucleotides: TGTGCCAGCAGCCAAGAAAGGGGCACGAACACCGGGGAGCTGTTTTTT.

The chain's CDR3 is CASSLDGRGYTF. The CDR3 DNA sequence: TGTGCCAGCAGCTTAGATGGGCGCGGCTACACCTTC. The chain has TRBV7-9 and TRBJ1-2; D is ambiguous. The V gene lost 1 base and the J gene lost 8 bases, with 8 bases spanning the gap. Germline V gene data show CDR1 as SEHNR and CDR2 as FQNEAQ (reference sequence). CDR3 length: 12 residues.